Below, 7 T cell receptor beta chains from the same sample are listed, as sequenced in a study of spatial heterogeneity in lung cancer. Described time point: sample taken at primary tumor resection. Researchers sequenced whole RNA taken from tumor, nontumor lung or frozen PBMC without sorting. TCRdb recomputed calls from the 5' RACE reads with MiXCR, one row per CDR3 protein. The data hold tens of thousands of distinct CDR3 sequences, with 10% to 15% observed a single time. Sample: PBMCs, taken at surgery. These receptors originate from a female donor with early-stage non-small cell lung cancer.

This clonotype was recorded many times. This rearrangement joins TRBV29-1 to TRBJ2-7; possibly TRBD1 for D (6 bases). The V and J ends lost 5 bases and 3 bases respectively, with 11 bases between them. CDR1 SQVTM and CDR2 ANQGSEA come from the germline V gene. The CDR3 totals 12 residues. Here the CDR3 DNA reads TGCAGCGTTCGAAAGGGGGACTACGAGCAGTACTTC. Amino acid sequence: CSVRKGDYEQYF.

The rearrangement links TRBV9 to TRBJ2-5; 9 bases align to TRBD1. The germline gives CDR1 SGDLS, CDR2 YYNGEE. This CDR3 is built from 15 residues. V lost 3 bases, J lost 5 bases, and 8 bases stayed unmatched. The chain's CDR3 is CASSESGTGPETQYF. CDR3 bases: TGTGCCAGCAGCGAGTCCGGGACAGGGCCGGAGACCCAGTACTTC.

This clonotype occurred a few times. The chain links TRBV11-3 to TRBJ2-5, with 9 bases matching TRBD2. Germline trimming cut 6 bases from V and 4 bases from J; bases unmatched to any gene: 6. The germline V gene encodes CDR1 SGHNT and CDR2 YENEEA. This CDR3 has 14 residues. The CDR3: CASSGGGASETQYF. CDR3 DNA: TGTGCCAGCAGTGGCGGGGGGGCCTCAGAGACCCAGTACTTC.

V is TRBV29-1 and J is TRBJ1-1; no clear D. Germline V CDR1 and CDR2: SQVTM, ANQGSEA. Between the trimmed V and J ends, which lost 0 bases and 5 bases, there was a span of 7 bases. The length of the CDR3 is 12 residues. The CDR3 sequence is CSVEEGFTEAFF. As DNA, the CDR3 is TGCAGCGTTGAAGAAGGTTTTACTGAAGCTTTCTTT.

This rearrangement joins TRBV29-1 to TRBJ2-5, with D possibly being TRBD2 (6 bases). The germline V and J ends were trimmed by 8 bases and 1 base, with 14 bases remaining between them. This CDR3 comprises 13 residues. The germline V gene has CDR1 SQVTM and CDR2 ANQGSEA. The CDR3 loop reads CSWGDAPQETQYF. The CDR3 nucleotides are TGCAGCTGGGGGGACGCCCCCCAAGAGACCCAGTACTTC.

This clonotype was picked up many times. The chain recombines TRBV20-1 with TRBJ2-3; D uncertain. Trimming removed 1 base from V and 3 bases from J, with 17 bases in between. In germline, CDR1 is DFQATT, CDR2 SNEGSKA (reference sequence). CDR3 length equals 16 residues. Here the CDR3 reads CSARGMVANPTDTQYF. In DNA form, the CDR3 reads TGCAGTGCTAGAGGAATGGTAGCCAACCCTACAGATACGCAGTATTTT.

This clonotype was observed a handful of times. This chain joins TRBV30 and TRBJ1-1; D remains ambiguous. The ends were cut back, 3 bases at V and 1 base at J, with 12 bases in the middle. Germline V lookup: CDR1 GTSNPN, CDR2 SVGIG (reference sequence). This CDR3 spans 14 amino acids. The CDR3 spells CAWRGLGENTEAFF. CDR3 sequence (DNA): TGTGCCTGGAGGGGTCTGGGAGAGAACACTGAAGCTTTCTTT.